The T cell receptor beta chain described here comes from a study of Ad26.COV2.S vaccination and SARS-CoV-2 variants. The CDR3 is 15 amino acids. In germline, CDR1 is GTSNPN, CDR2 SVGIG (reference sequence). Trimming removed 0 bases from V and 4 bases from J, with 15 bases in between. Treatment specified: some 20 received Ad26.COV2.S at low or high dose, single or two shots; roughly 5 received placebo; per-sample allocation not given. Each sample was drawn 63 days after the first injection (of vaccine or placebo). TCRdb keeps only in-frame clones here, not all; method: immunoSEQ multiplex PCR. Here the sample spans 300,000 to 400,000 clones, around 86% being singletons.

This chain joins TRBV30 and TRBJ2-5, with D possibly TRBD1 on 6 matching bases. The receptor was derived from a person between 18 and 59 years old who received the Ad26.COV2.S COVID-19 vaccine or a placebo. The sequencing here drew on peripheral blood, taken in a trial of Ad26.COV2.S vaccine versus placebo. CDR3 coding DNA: TGTGCCTGGAGTGTAGGAGCTAGAGGGGGAGAGACCCAGTACTTC. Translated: CAWSVGARGGETQYF.